Below, one T cell receptor beta chain is given with its context. The V end lost 6 bases, the J end lost 1 base, and 23 bases lay between the germline ends. Germline lookup yields CDR1 SGHTS and CDR2 YDEGEE. This CDR3 has 17 amino acids. These data come from a study of cytomegalovirus exposure and HLA in healthy donors. Study information: Earlier, 117 million unique TCR beta sequences were recovered from about 200 million T cells by an analysis.

The PCR was carried out with 60 Vbeta primers and 13 Jbeta primers. The method was immunoSEQ multiplex PCR; TCRdb's version includes in-frame clones alone and lacks a portion of them. The sample shows 50,000 to 80,000 clones, and 3.6% sits with its ten largest clones. This chain uses TRBV5-8 with TRBJ2-7; tentatively, D is TRBD2 (5 bases). The sample taken for sequencing was PBMCs. The clonotype was recovered from a young woman in good health and CMV-seronegative. The CDR3 DNA sequence: TGTGCCAGCATCGTCGGGGTCGGCCGCCGGGCATCCTACGAGCAGTACTTC. Its protein product is CASIVGVGRRASYEQYF.